One and the same sample provided the 17 T cell receptor beta chains below, sequenced in a study of blood T cells in healthy people across ages. A second PCR, run for roughly 7 to 11 cycles, used a sample-barcoded 5' primer plus a J-beta primer mix. TCRdb reprocessed the 5' RACE reads with MiXCR, giving one entry per CDR3 protein. The sample lists hundreds of thousands of distinct CDR3 sequences, 49% occurring once. Material: blood. The source of these receptors is a woman in her sixties or seventies in good health.

This clonotype was counted only a few times. CDR3 DNA sequence: TGTGCCAGCAGCTCCGGGACAGGTCGAATCTATGGCTACACCTTC. Amino acid sequence: CASSSGTGRIYGYTF. The chain is built from TRBV7-2 and TRBJ1-2; 8 bases line up with TRBD1. Germline CDR1 SGHTA, CDR2 FQGNSA. The CDR3 loop spans 15 amino acids. The junction had 8 bases not matched to a gene; V was cut back by 4 bases and J by 4 bases.

The chain couples TRBV20-1 to TRBJ2-3; D could derive from TRBD1 or TRBD2 (7 bases each). This CDR3 has 19 residues. V was trimmed by 0 bases and J by 1 base, leaving 23 bases between them. The germline CDR1 and CDR2 sequences are DFQATT and SNEGSKA (reference sequence). CDR3 DNA sequence: TGCAGTGCTAGAGATGAATGGAACAGGGGTGGGAGGGGCACAGATACGCAGTATTTT. It encodes CSARDEWNRGGRGTDTQYF.

This chain connects TRBV5-1 to TRBJ2-7, with TRBD1 as a possible D gene (6 bases). CDR1 is SGHRS and CDR2 is YFSETQ in the germline V gene. V lost 4 bases to trimming and J lost 3 bases, with 17 bases between them. The CDR3 is 15 residues long. The CDR3: CASSPRSLTGYEQYF. Written as DNA, the CDR3 is TGCGCCAGCAGCCCGAGGTCCCTGACAGGCTACGAGCAGTACTTC.

This clonotype was detected ten times or more. The chain joins TRBV9 to TRBJ2-5; 10 bases are a match to TRBD1. The CDR3 has 14 amino acids. V lost 2 bases and J lost 11; bases outside the gene matches: 9. Germline loops: CDR1 SGDLS, CDR2 YYNGEE. CDR3: CASSVTGGAWEQYF. CDR3 nucleotides: TGTGCCAGCAGCGTGACAGGGGGCGCGTGGGAGCAGTACTTC.

The genes are TRBV7-2 and TRBJ2-5, with TRBD1 matching over 7 bases. Germline V gene lookup returns CDR1 SGHTA and CDR2 FQGNSA. The CDR3 is 13 amino acids. Losses at the gene ends were 5 bases for V and 5 bases for J; bases not matched to a gene: 5. CDR3 region: CASSRTGAETQYF. The CDR3 DNA reads TGTGCCAGCAGCAGAACAGGGGCGGAGACCCAGTACTTC.

This chain connects TRBV6-2 or TRBV6-3 to TRBJ2-7; unclear D gene. This CDR3 has 14 amino acids. Deletions cut 6 bases from V and 2 bases from J, with 14 bases between. From germline, CDR1 is MNHEY and CDR2 SVGEGT. The CDR3 is CASRPPRPPYEQYF. CDR3 sequence (DNA): TGTGCCAGCAGGCCCCCGAGACCGCCCTACGAGCAGTACTTC.

V usage is TRBV20-1 and J usage is TRBJ1-5, with TRBD1 identical over 9 bases. This CDR3 region has 18 residues. With V trimmed by 0 bases and J by 6 bases, 15 bases remained unmatched. The germline gives CDR1 DFQATT, CDR2 SNEGSKA (reference sequence). CDR3 sequence reads: CSARDRGTGKGKVQPQHF. The CDR3 nucleotides are TGCAGTGCTAGAGATCGGGGGACAGGGAAAGGAAAGGTTCAGCCCCAGCATTTT.

Turning to this clonotype: The CDR3 end shows no conserved phenylalanine or tryptophan, and so a read error is likely. It is unclear where the CDR3 begins or ends on the DNA, so no DNA is shown, and the CDR3 is as TCRdb lists it. V gene TRBV7-9 combines with J gene TRBJ2-1; TRBD1 is taken as the D call from the table, unchecked against the DNA. Germline CDR1 SEHNR, CDR2 FQNEAQ (reference sequence). The CDR3 has 14 amino acids, counting both end residues. CDR3 in amino acids: CASMVGSGLGEQFI.

This clonotype was recorded a few times. The chain combines TRBV12-3 or TRBV12-4 with TRBJ2-5, with TRBD2 as a possible D gene (6 bases). The CDR3 is 14 amino acids. Trimming removed 5 bases from V and 1 base from J, with 11 bases in between. This CDR3 reads CASSHLGGQETQYF. The CDR3, as DNA: TGTGCCAGCAGTCACCTCGGGGGCCAAGAGACCCAGTACTTC.

The chain uses TRBV3-1 and TRBJ1-2, with D maybe TRBD1 (5 bases). Per the germline V gene, CDR1 is LGHDT and CDR2 is YNNKEL (reference sequence). V was clipped by 0 bases and J by 13 bases, with 18 bases between them. CDR3 length equals 14 residues. The chain's CDR3 is CASSQDVRGRQGTF. CDR3 nucleotides: TGTGCCAGCAGCCAAGATGTAAGGGGCCGCCAAGGCACCTTC.

The J gene is TRBJ2-5, the V gene TRBV28; 13 nucleotides align to TRBD2. The V and J ends lost 5 bases and 1 base, in that order; junction bases with no gene match: 7. The germline gives CDR1 MDHEN, CDR2 SYDVKM. This CDR3 has 17 amino acids. This chain's CDR3 is CASSRGTSGVTQETQYF. CDR3 in DNA: TGTGCCAGCAGTCGGGGGACTAGCGGGGTTACCCAAGAGACCCAGTACTTC.

V and J are TRBV2 and TRBJ2-7; the match to TRBD2 covers 7 bases. The tail of the sequence fits TRBJ2-5 better, so the J call may be wrong. The CDR3 loop spans 12 amino acids. Germline CDR1 reads SNHLY; CDR2 reads FYNNEI. As DNA, the CDR3 is TGTGCCAGCAGACTGCGGGGGGAGACCCAGTACTTC. Translation gives CASRLRGETQYF.

The rearrangement joins TRBV15 to TRBJ1-4; D may be TRBD1 (6 bases). Germline V gene data show CDR1 as LNHNV and CDR2 as YYDKDF (reference sequence). V lost 7 bases and J 4 bases, leaving 13 bases between the germline ends. The CDR3 totals 14 residues. Here the CDR3 DNA reads TGTGCCACCAATAAGGACAGATATAATGAAAAACTGTTTTTT. Translated: CATNKDRYNEKLFF.

The gene calls are TRBV7-2 and TRBJ1-6; 8 bases are a match to TRBD1. The germline V gene encodes CDR1 SGHTA and CDR2 FQGNSA. The CDR3 runs 15 residues. The trim removed 8 bases at V and 6 bases at J, leaving 9 bases unmatched. CDR3 in amino acids: CASSGQGFFNSPLHF. Written as DNA, the CDR3 is TGTGCCAGCTCCGGACAGGGCTTTTTTAATTCACCCCTCCACTTT.

The chain employs TRBV4-1 and TRBJ2-7; D remains ambiguous. The last part of the DNA fits TRBJ2-5 better; the J call may be wrong. This CDR3 region has 13 residues. Germline V gene lookup returns CDR1 MGHRA and CDR2 YSYEKL. CDR3 bases: TGCGCCAGCAGCCAAAGCCGTCTAGAGACCCAGTACTTC. Protein product: CASSQSRLETQYF.

The chain is built from TRBV5-1 and TRBJ2-1; 12 nucleotides align to TRBD2. CDR3 size: 17 residues. The germline gives CDR1 SGHRS, CDR2 YFSETQ. With 4 bases clipped from V and 4 bases from J, the junction kept 9 bases outside the gene matches. The CDR3 nucleotides read TGCGCCAGCAGCCCTTTTGGGACTAGCGGGCTTTACAATGAGCAGTTCTTC. This gives the protein CASSPFGTSGLYNEQFF. The entire variable domain, with the rest obtained from reference TRBV5-1 and TRBJ2-1, is as follows: KAGVTQTPRYLIKTRGQQVTLSCSPISGHRSVSWYQQTPGQGLQFLFEYFSETQRNKGNFPGRFSGRQFSNSRSEMNVSTLELGDSALYLCASSPFGTSGLYNEQFFGPGTRLTVL.

The V call is TRBV5-1, the J call TRBJ2-1; 11 nucleotides line up with TRBD2. The CDR3 is made up of 16 amino acids. J lost 7 bases, V lost 5 bases, and 11 bases had no gene match. Germline lookup yields CDR1 SGHRS and CDR2 YFSETQ. The DNA of the CDR3 is TGCGCCAGCAGTCCTGTAACTAGCGGGAGTAGTAATGAGCAGTTCTTC. Its translation: CASSPVTSGSSNEQFF.